The source of this T cell receptor beta chain is a study of T cell clonotyping in hematopoietic cell transplantation. Generated by immunoSEQ multiplex PCR, the TCRdb table keeps only in-frame clones and is missing some. This sample has about 41,000 clones, with 85% found just once. Described time point: recipient sample about 28 days before transplant, after cytoreduction. The sequences come from peripheral blood mononuclear cells, collected before stem cell transplant. This clonotype originated in a man aged 60-69 years with acute myeloid leukemia. Some clones in this sample may be carry-over from other donors' samples.

The CDR3 coding sequence is TGTGCCAGTAGATTCGATGTCCCGAGGAATTCACCCCTCCACTTT. Translation: CASRFDVPRNSPLHF. The chain couples TRBV19 to TRBJ1-6; D not resolved. V lost 6 bases and J lost 7, with 16 bases in between. The CDR3 runs 15 residues. The germline V gene encodes CDR1 LNHDA and CDR2 SQIVND (reference sequence).